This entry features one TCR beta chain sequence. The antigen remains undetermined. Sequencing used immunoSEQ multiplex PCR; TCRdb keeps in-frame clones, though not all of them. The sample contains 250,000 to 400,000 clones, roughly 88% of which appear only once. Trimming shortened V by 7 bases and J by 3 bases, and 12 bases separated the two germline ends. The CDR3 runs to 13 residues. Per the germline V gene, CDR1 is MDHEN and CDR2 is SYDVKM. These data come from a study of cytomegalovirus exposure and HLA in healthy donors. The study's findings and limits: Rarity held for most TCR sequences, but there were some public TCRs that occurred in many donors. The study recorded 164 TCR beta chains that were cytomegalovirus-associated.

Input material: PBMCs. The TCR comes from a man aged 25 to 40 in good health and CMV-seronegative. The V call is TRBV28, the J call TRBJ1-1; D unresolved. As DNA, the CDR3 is TGTGCCAGCACCCCGGTGCGATACACTGAAGCTTTCTTT. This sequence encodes CASTPVRYTEAFF.